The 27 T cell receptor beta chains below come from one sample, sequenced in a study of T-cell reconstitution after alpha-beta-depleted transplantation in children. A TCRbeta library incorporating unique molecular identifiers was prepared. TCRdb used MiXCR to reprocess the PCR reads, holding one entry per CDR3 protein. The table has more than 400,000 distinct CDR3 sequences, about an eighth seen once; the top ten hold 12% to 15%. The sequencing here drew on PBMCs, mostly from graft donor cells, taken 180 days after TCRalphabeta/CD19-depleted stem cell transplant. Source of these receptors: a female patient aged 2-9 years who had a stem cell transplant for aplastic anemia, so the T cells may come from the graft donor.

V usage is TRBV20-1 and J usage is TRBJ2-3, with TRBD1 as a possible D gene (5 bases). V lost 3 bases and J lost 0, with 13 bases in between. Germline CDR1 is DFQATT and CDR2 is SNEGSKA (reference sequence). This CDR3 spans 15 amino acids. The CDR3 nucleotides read TGCAGTGCTAGCAGGGCATCCGGGAGCACAGATACGCAGTATTTT. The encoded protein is CSASRASGSTDTQYF.

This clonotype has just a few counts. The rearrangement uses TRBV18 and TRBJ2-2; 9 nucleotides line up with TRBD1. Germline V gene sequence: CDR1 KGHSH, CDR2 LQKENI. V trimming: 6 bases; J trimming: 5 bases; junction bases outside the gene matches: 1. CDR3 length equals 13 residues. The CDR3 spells CASSGQGTGELFF. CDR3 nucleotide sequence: TGTGCCAGCTCGGGACAGGGAACCGGGGAGCTGTTTTTT. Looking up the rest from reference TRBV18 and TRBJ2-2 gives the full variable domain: NAGVMQNPRHLVRRRGQEARLRCSPMKGHSHVYWYRQLPEEGLKFMVYLQKENIIDESGMPKERFSAEFPKEGPSILRIQQVVRGDSAAYFCASSGQGTGELFFGEGSRLTVL.

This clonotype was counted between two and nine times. CDR3 bases: TGTGCCATATCCGGGCCATCGGGTTCACCCCTCCACTTT. Amino acids: CAISGPSGSPLHF. This chain joins TRBV7-9 and TRBJ1-6; D gene unclear. CDR1 SEHNR and CDR2 FQNEAQ come from the germline V gene (reference sequence). Trimming took off 10 bases at V and 9 bases at J, with 16 bases between the two ends. This CDR3 has 13 residues.

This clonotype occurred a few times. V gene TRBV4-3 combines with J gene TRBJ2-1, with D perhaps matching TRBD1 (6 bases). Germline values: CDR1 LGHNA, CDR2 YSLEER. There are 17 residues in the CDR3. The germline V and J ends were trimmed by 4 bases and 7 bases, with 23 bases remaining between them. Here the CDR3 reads CASSPSGSGHTRNEQFF. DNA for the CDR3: TGCGCCAGCAGCCCTTCAGGCTCGGGACATACGAGGAATGAGCAGTTCTTC.

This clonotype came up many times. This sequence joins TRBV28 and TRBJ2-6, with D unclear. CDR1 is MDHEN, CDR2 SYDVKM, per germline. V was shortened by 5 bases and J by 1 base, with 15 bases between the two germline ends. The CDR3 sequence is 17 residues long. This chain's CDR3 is CASSPLPDRSGANVLTF. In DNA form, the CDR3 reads TGTGCCAGCAGTCCCCTCCCGGACCGGTCTGGGGCCAACGTCCTGACTTTC.

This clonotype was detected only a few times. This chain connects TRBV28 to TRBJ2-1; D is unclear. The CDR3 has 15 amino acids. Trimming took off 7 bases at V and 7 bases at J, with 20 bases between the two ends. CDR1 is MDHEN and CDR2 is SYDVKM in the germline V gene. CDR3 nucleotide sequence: TGTGCCAGCACTTTGGAGACAAGTTCCCTAAATGAGCAGTTCTTC. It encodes CASTLETSSLNEQFF.

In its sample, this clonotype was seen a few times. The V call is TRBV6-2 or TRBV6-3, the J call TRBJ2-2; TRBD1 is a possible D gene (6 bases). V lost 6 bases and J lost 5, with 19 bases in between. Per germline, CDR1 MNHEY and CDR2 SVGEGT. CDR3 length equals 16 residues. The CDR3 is CASSYRTPRGTGELFF. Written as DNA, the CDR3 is TGTGCCAGCAGCTATCGGACACCTAGGGGGACCGGGGAGCTGTTTTTT.

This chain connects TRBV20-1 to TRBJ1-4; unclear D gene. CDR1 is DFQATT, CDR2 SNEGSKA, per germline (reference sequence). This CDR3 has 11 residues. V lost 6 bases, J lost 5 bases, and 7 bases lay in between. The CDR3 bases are TGCAGTGCCCCTCTAAATGAAAAACTGTTTTTT. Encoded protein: CSAPLNEKLFF.

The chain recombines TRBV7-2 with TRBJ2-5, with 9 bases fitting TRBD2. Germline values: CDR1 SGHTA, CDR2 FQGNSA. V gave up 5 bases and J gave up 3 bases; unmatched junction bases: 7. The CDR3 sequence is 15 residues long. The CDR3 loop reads CASSPWKREEETQYF. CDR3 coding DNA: TGTGCCAGCAGCCCTTGGAAGCGGGAGGAAGAGACCCAGTACTTC.

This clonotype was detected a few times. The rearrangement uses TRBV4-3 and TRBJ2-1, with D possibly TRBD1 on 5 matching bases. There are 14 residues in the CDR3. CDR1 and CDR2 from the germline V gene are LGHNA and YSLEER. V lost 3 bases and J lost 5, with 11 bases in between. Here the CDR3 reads CASSHPPGNNEQFF. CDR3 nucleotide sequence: TGCGCCAGCAGCCACCCCCCAGGGAACAATGAGCAGTTCTTC.

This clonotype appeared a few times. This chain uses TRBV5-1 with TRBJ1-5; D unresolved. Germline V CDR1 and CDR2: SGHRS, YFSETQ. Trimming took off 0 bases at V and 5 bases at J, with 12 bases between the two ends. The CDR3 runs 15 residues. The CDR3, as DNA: TGCGCCAGCAGCTTGGGGCCAAGAGCCTATCAGCCCCAGCATTTT. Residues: CASSLGPRAYQPQHF.

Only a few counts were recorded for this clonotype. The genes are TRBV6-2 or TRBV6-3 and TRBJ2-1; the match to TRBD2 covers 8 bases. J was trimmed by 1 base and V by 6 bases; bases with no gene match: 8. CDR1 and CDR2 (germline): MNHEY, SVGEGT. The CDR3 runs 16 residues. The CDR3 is CASRKYSGASYNEQFF. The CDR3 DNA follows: TGTGCCAGCAGGAAATATAGCGGGGCTTCCTACAATGAGCAGTTCTTC.

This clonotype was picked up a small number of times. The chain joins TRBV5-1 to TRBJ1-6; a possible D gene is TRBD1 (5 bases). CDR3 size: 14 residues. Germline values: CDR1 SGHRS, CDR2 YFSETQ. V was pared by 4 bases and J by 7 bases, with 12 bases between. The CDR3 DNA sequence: TGCGCCAGCAGCAGGGACCGAGCCAATTCACCCCTCCACTTT. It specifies CASSRDRANSPLHF.

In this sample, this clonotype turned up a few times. CDR3 DNA sequence: TGTGCCACCATCGACAGGTCGAACACCGGGGAGCTGTTTTTT. Its translation is CATIDRSNTGELFF. The chain joins TRBV6-2 or TRBV6-3 to TRBJ2-2, with a possible D match to TRBD1 (6 bases). The germline gives CDR1 MNHEY, CDR2 SVGEGT. The CDR3 contains 14 residues. V was clipped by 10 bases and J by 0 bases, with 12 bases between them.

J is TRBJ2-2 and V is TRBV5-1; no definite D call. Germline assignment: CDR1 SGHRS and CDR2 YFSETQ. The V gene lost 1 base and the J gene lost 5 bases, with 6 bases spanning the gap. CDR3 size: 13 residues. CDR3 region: CASSLQVTGELFF. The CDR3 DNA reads TGCGCCAGCAGCTTGCAAGTAACCGGGGAGCTGTTTTTT.

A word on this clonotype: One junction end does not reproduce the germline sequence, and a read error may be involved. The CDR3 here is CATTRDPGEETQYF. The CDR3 bases are TGTGCCACCACCAGAGATCCGGGTGAAGAGACCCAGTACTTC. This chain links TRBV15 with TRBJ2-5; D is ambiguous. The germline V gene encodes CDR1 LNHNV and CDR2 YYDKDF (reference sequence). This CDR3 has 14 amino acids.

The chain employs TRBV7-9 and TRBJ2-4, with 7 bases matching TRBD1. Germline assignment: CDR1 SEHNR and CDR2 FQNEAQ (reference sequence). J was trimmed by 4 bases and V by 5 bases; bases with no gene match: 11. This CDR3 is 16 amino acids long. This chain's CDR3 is CASSINAGTEKNIQYF. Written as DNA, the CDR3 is TGTGCCAGCAGCATAAACGCCGGGACAGAAAAAAACATTCAGTACTTC.

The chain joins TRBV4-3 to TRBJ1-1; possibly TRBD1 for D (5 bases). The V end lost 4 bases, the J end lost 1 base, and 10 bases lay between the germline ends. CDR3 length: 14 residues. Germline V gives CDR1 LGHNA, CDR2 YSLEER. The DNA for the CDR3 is TGCGCCAGCAGCCGTCTCACAGGGAACACTGAAGCTTTCTTT. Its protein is CASSRLTGNTEAFF.

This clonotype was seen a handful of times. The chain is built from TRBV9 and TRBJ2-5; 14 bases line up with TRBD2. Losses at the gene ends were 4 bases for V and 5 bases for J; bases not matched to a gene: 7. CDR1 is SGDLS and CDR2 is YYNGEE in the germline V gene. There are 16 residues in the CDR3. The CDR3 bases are TGTGCCAGCAGCCGGACTAGCGGGAGGCCGGGGGAGACCCAGTACTTC. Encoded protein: CASSRTSGRPGETQYF.

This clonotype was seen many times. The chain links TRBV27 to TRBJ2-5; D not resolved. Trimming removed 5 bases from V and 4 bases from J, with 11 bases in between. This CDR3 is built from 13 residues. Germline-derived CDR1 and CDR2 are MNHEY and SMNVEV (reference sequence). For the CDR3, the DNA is TGTGCCAGCAGTCCATGGGTAGGAGAGACCCAGTACTTC. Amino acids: CASSPWVGETQYF.

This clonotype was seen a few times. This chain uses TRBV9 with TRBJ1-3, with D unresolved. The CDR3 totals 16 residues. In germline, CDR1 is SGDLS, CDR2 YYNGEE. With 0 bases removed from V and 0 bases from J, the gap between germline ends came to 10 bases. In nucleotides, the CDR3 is TGTGCCAGCAGCGTAGCTCACAGAATCTCTGGAAACACCATATATTTT. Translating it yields CASSVAHRISGNTIYF.

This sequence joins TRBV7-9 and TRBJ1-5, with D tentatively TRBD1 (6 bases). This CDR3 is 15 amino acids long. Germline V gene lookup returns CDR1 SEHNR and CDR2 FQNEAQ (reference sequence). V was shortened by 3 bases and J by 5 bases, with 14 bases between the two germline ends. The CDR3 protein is CASSLGGQGHQPQHF. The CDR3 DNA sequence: TGTGCCAGCAGCTTGGGGGGGCAGGGCCATCAGCCCCAGCATTTT. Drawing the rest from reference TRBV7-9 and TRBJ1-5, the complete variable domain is DTGVSQNPRHKITKRGQNVTFRCDPISEHNRLYWYRQTLGQGPEFLTYFQNEAQLEKSRLLSDRFSAERPKGSFSTLEIQRTEQGDSAMYLCASSLGGQGHQPQHFGDGTRLSIL.

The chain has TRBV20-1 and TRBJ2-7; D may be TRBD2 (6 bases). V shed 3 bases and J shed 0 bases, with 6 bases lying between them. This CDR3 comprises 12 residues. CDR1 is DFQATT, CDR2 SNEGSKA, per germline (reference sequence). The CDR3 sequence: CSASGSSYEQYV. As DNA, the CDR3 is TGCAGTGCTAGCGGGAGCTCCTACGAGCAGTACGTC.

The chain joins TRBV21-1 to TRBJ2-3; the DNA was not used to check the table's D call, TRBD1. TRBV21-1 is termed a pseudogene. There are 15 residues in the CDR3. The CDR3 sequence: CASSKDRGGTDTQYF. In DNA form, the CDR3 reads TGTGCCAGCAGCAAAGACAGGGGAGGCACAGATACGCAGTATTTT.

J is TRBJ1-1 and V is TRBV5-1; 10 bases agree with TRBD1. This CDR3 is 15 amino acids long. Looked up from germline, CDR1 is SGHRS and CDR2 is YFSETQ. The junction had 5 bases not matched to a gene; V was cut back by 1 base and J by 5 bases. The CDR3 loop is CASSLLSGQGTEAFF. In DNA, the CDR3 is TGCGCCAGCAGCTTGTTGTCGGGACAGGGGACTGAAGCTTTCTTT.

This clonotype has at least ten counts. As DNA, the CDR3 is TGCGCCAGCAGTTCAGGGGCCCGACCACCGAACACCGGGGAGCTGTTTTTT. Translated: CASSSGARPPNTGELFF. This chain links TRBV5-1 with TRBJ2-2, with TRBD1 as a possible D gene (6 bases). The CDR3 runs to 17 residues. V lost 5 bases and J 0 bases, leaving 17 bases between the germline ends. CDR1 is SGHRS, CDR2 YFSETQ, per germline.

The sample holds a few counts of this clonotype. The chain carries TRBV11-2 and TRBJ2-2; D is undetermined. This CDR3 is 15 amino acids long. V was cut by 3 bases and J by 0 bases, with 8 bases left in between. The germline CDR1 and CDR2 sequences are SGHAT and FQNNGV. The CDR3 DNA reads TGTGCCAGCAGCTTCGGACGACCGAACACCGGGGAGCTGTTTTTT. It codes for CASSFGRPNTGELFF.